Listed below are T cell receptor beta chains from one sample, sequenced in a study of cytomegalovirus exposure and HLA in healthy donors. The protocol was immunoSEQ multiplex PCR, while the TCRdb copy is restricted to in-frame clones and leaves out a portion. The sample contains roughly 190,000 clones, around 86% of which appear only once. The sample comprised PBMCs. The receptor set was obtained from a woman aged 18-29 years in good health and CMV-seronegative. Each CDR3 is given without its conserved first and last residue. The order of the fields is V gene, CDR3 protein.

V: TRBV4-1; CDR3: ASSQPDRGRTDTQY
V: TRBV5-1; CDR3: ASSLSDRVGSPLH
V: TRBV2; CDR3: ASSGFQGSFPQH
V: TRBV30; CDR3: AWGSFRGGHQETQY
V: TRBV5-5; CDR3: ASSFRQAGWGISYEQY
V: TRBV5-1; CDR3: ASSPGTGPEAF
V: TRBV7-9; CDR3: ASSLPGQGNQPQH
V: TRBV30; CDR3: AWSVLPFTNQGANEQF
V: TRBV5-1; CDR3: ASSIQTGQPEAF
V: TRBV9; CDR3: ASNRGDSAADTQY
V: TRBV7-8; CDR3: ASSLRGGTNLGTEAF
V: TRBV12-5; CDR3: ASGRGTGSFQPQH
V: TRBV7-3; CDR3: ASSRGTNTEAF
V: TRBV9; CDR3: ASSELDPSTDTQY
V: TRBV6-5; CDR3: ASTRDSSYEQY
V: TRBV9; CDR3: ASSTGASGNTIY
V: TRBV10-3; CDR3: AIRPSTGAVYGANVLT
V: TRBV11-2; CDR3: ASSWRVMGSYNEQF
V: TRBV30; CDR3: AWSRGQGRYGYT
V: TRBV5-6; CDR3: ASSWGTGGIEQF
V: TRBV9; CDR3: ASSVAGRAGGPGDTQY
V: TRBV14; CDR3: ASSQDYAGFYEQY
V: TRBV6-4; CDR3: ASRRESSYNEQF
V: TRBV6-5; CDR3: ASRELQVLNYGYT
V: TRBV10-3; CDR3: AISEQDTQY
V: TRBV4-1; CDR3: ASSQDYARGQSNYGYT
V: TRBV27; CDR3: ASSLAGTGGEKLF
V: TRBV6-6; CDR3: ASSLQGAAGYT
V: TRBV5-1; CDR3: ASSTLTGGVNNEQF
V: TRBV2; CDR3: ASRRDRDTEAF
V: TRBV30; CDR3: AWRTGTTYNSPLH
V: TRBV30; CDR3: AWSVRNRVSTEAF
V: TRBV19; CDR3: ASSIVSGASYEQY
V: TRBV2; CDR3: ASSEALGLNSPLH
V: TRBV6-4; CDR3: ASSEETSGYEQY
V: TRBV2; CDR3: ASSVMGQTNTEAF
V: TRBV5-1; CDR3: ASSFLRYRTTSQNTGELF
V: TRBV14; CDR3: ASSQRSSGGARADTQY
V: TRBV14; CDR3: ASSQGSGRGRYEQY
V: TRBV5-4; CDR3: ASSLGQGHTEAF
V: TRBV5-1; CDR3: ASSLTGGQGGLYEQY
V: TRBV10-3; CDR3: AISEVVLAGHEQY
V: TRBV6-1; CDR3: ASRVGGNSREQY
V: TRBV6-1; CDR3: ATGTSGSVYEQY
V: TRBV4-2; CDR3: ASSQDPKRTSGGTTDTQY
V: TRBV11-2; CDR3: ASSRSSYEQY
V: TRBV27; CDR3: ASFASATYEQY
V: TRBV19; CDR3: ASSLNPRFGYGYT
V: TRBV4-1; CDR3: ASSQPTAGTGTDTQY
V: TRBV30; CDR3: AWRSGRASPQY
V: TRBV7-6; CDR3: ASSLEAGDSSNQPQH
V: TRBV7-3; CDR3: ASSPGLGYNEQF
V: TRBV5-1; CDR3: ASSLTGQNSNQPQH